This T cell receptor (beta chain) derives from a study of neurological immune-mediated disorders. Every sequencing run gave over 200 million TCR-beta sequences, taken from 15-18 subjects. From the 5' RACE reads, TCRdb called clonotypes with MiXCR, one entry per CDR3 protein. This sample has around 94,000 distinct CDR3 sequences; around 3.4% occur once, and the top ten carry 5.5% to 6.5%. This clonotype was counted many times. Unsorted libraries used 2 million PBMCs kept at -80 degrees C. V trimming: 5 bases; J trimming: 4 bases; junction bases outside the gene matches: 10. The CDR3 is 16 residues long. Germline assignment: CDR1 MNHEY and CDR2 SVGAGI.

The sample comprised PBMCs. The J gene is TRBJ2-3, the V gene TRBV6-5; 9 nucleotides line up with TRBD1. The clonotype originates from a young woman with multiple sclerosis. Here the CDR3 reads CASSPTGTGKADTQYF. The CDR3 DNA sequence: TGTGCCAGCAGTCCGACCGGGACAGGGAAAGCAGATACGCAGTATTTT.